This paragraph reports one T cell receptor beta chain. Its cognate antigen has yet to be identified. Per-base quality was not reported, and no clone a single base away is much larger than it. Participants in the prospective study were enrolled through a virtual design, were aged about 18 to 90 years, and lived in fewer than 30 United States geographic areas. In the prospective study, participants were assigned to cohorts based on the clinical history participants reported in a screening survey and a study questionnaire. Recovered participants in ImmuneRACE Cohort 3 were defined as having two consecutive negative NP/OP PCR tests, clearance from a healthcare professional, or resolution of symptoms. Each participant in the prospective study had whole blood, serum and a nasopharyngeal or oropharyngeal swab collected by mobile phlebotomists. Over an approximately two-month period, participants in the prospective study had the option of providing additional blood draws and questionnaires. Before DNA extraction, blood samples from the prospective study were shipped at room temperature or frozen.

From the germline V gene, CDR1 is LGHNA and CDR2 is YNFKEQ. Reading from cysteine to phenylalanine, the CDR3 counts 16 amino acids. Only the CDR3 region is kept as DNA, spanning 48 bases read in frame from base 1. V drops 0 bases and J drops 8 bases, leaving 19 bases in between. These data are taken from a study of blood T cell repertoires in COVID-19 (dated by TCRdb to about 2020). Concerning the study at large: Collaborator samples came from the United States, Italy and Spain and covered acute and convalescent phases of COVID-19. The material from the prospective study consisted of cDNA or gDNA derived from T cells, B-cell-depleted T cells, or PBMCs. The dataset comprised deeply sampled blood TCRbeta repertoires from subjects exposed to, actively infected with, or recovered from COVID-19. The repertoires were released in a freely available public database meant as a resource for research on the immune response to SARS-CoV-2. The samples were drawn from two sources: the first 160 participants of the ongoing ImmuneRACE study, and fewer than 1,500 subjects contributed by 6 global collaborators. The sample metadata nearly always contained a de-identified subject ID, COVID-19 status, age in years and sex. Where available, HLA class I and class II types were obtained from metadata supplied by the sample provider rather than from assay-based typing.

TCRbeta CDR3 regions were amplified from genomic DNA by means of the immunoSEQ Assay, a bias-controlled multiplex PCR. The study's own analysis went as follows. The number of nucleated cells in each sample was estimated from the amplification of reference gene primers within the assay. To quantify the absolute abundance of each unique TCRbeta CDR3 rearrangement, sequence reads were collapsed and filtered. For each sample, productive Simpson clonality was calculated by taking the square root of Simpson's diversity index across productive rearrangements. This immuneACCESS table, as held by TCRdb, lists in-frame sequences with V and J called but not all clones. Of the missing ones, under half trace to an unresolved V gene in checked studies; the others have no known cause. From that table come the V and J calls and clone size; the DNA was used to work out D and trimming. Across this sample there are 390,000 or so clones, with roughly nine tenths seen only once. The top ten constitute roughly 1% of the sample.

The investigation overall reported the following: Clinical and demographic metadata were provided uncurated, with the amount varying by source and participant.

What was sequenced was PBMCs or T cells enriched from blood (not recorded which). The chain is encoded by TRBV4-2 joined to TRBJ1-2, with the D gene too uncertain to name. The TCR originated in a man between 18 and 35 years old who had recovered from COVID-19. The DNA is TGTGCCAGCAGCCAAGAGGCGGGATCGGACTATGGAGGCTACACCTTC. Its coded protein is CASSQEAGSDYGGYTF.